This T cell receptor (beta chain) was profiled in a study of CD8 T cells in Susac syndrome. Random hexamers were used to reverse transcribe an amount of roughly 0.5 to 1 ug RNA. A single record per CDR3 protein comes from TCRdb applying MiXCR to the immunoSEQ multiplex PCR reads. The data hold some 160,000 distinct CDR3 sequences, with around 96% observed a single time. V lost 4 bases to trimming and J lost 0 bases; unmatched junction nucleotides: 4. Per the germline V gene, CDR1 is SGDLS and CDR2 is YYNGEE. This CDR3 contains 14 residues. The rearrangement links TRBV9 to TRBJ2-7, with 7 positions matching TRBD1. The receptor was derived from a human donor with multiple sclerosis. Sequenced sample: CD8+ T cells from PBMCs. The CDR3 DNA follows: TGTGCCAGCAGCACGGGACAGCTCTCCTACGAGCAGTACTTC. Translation gives CASSTGQLSYEQYF. Variable domain in full (rest from reference TRBV9 and TRBJ2-7): DSGVTQTPKHLITATGQRVTLRCSPRSGDLSVYWYQQSLDQGLQFLIQYYNGEERAKGNILERFSAQQFPDLHSELNLSSLELGDSALYFCASSTGQLSYEQYFGPGTRLTVT.